The 22 T cell receptor beta chains given below trace back to one sample, sequenced in a study of a mutant IDH1 vaccine in newly diagnosed glioma. TCRdb's table, derived via immunoSEQ multiplex PCR, lists solely in-frame clones and lacks some. The sample consists of around 52,000 clones, around 80% of them appearing once. Time point defined: week 5, during vaccination. Doses comprised 300 ug of mutant IDH1 20-mer peptide each, plus topical imiquimod. No antigen has been identified for these receptors. Source: PBMCs, taken from a glioma patient whose treatment included an IDH1 peptide vaccine. The receptors come from a woman aged 35 to 49 with glioma.

The chain is built from TRBV27 and TRBJ1-2; D unresolved. V shed 9 bases and J shed 8 bases, with 13 bases lying between them. Per germline, CDR1 MNHEY and CDR2 SMNVEV (reference sequence). This CDR3 has 11 residues. CDR3 region: CARAEGSGYTF. CDR3 DNA sequence: TGTGCCAGGGCAGAGGGCAGCGGCTACACCTTC.

A single count supports this clone. The genes are TRBV27 and TRBJ2-3, with D tentatively TRBD1 (6 bases). Per germline, CDR1 MNHEY and CDR2 SMNVEV (reference sequence). V gave up 6 bases and J gave up 0 bases, with 10 bases separating them. The CDR3 runs 14 residues. CDR3 amino acids: CASRVGASTDTQYF. The CDR3 DNA follows: TGTGCCAGCAGGGTGGGGGCCAGCACAGATACGCAGTATTTT.

This clone was counted a few times. This chain joins TRBV7-8 and TRBJ1-2; 8 bases are shared with TRBD1. CDR1 is SGHVS, CDR2 FQNEAQ, per germline. The CDR3 is made up of 13 amino acids. V was pared by 5 bases and J by 7 bases, with 6 bases of the junction left unmatched. CDR3 loop: CASSAQGVGGYTF. CDR3 coding DNA: TGTGCCAGCAGCGCACAGGGGGTCGGTGGCTACACCTTC.

The CDR3 sequence: CASSPPWDSRSSYNSPLHF. In DNA form, the CDR3 reads TGTGCCAGCAGTCCCCCTTGGGACAGCCGGAGCTCCTATAATTCACCCCTCCACTTT. The rearrangement uses TRBV27 and TRBJ1-6; 7 nucleotides line up with TRBD1. The CDR3 has 19 residues. The ends lost 5 bases at V and 0 bases at J; junction bases unmatched: 13. Germline CDR1 reads MNHEY; CDR2 reads SMNVEV (reference sequence).

The J gene is TRBJ2-7, the V gene TRBV30; TRBD1 matches 8 bases. J lost 2 bases, V lost 3 bases, and 12 bases had no gene match. CDR1 and CDR2 (germline): GTSNPN, SVGIG (reference sequence). The CDR3 length is 16 residues. CDR3 residues: CAWSDMGGQGPYEQYF. As DNA, the CDR3 is TGTGCCTGGAGCGACATGGGCGGACAGGGTCCCTACGAGCAGTACTTC.

This chain links TRBV5-8 with TRBJ2-3; no definite D call. Germline CDR1 and CDR2: SGHTS and YDEGEE. CDR3 size: 13 residues. V shed 2 bases and J shed 1 base, with 5 bases lying between them. For the CDR3, the DNA is TGTGCCAGCAGCTTAGGTGGCACAGATACGCAGTATTTT. Residues: CASSLGGTDTQYF.

In its sample, this clone was seen a few times. This chain uses TRBV7-9 with TRBJ1-1; D is uncertain. Trimming cost V 5 bases and J 0 bases, with 10 bases left between them. This CDR3 contains 14 residues. Germline loops: CDR1 SEHNR, CDR2 FQNEAQ (reference sequence). The CDR3 coding sequence is TGTGCCAGCAGCCTGATACGCATGAACACTGAAGCTTTCTTT. It translates to CASSLIRMNTEAFF.

The rearrangement uses TRBV19 and TRBJ1-2, with D unclear. Per germline, CDR1 LNHDA and CDR2 SQIVND (reference sequence). The CDR3 runs to 16 residues. The V end lost 5 bases, the J end lost 4 bases, and 20 bases lay between the germline ends. The CDR3 here is CASSRAGQTPLYGYTF. Here the CDR3 DNA reads TGTGCCAGTAGTCGAGCGGGCCAGACCCCCCTCTATGGCTACACCTTC.

This chain uses TRBV7-3 with TRBJ2-3; D unresolved. Germline CDR1 and CDR2: SGHTA and FQGTGA. Trimming took off 0 bases at V and 6 bases at J, with 13 bases between the two ends. The CDR3 length is 15 residues. This CDR3 reads CASSLTRPLGDTQYF. The CDR3 DNA sequence: TGTGCCAGCAGCTTAACTCGACCTTTGGGTGATACGCAGTATTTT. The full variable domain, completed using reference TRBV7-3 and TRBJ2-3, is GAGVSQTPSNKVTEKGKYVELRCDPISGHTALYWYRQSLGQGPEFLIYFQGTGAADDSGLPNDRFFAVRPEGSVSTLKIQRTERGDSAVYLCASSLTRPLGDTQYFGPGTRLTVL.

V is TRBV2 and J is TRBJ1-4; D gene uncertain. Trimming removed 7 bases from V and 8 bases from J, with 14 bases in between. Germline V gene data show CDR1 as SNHLY and CDR2 as FYNNEI. This CDR3 spans 13 amino acids. The CDR3 is CASTQTRGEKLFF. CDR3 nucleotides: TGTGCCAGCACCCAGACTCGGGGAGAAAAACTGTTTTTT.

This clone has only a few counts. The chain couples TRBV2 to TRBJ1-1; TRBD1 is a possible D gene (5 bases). V was cut by 5 bases and J by 3 bases, with 10 bases left in between. Germline V CDR1 and CDR2: SNHLY, FYNNEI. The CDR3 has 13 amino acids. In DNA, the CDR3 is TGTGCCAGCAGTCAGGACACCTACACTGAAGCTTTCTTT. Translation gives CASSQDTYTEAFF.

A few counts support this clone. The chain links TRBV6-1 to TRBJ2-3; no clear D. Between the trimmed V and J ends, which lost 9 bases and 3 bases, there was a span of 16 bases. CDR1 and CDR2 from the germline V gene are MNHNS and SASEGT. The CDR3 sequence is 14 residues long. CDR3 region: CASRTGGWTDTQYF. The CDR3 DNA reads TGTGCCAGTAGGACGGGTGGTTGGACAGATACGCAGTATTTT.

This clone was detected once. The chain employs TRBV5-3 and TRBJ2-4; no clear D. TRBV5-3 is noted as an ORF with a role that remains uncertain. Trimming removed 0 bases from V and 6 bases from J, with 13 bases in between. This CDR3 contains 15 residues. The CDR3 region is CARSLVPAGPNIQYF. DNA for the CDR3: TGTGCCAGAAGCTTGGTGCCCGCAGGCCCAAACATTCAGTACTTC.

V is TRBV7-2 and J is TRBJ1-1; D call uncertain. The CDR3 loop spans 13 amino acids. Germline values: CDR1 SGHTA, CDR2 FQGNSA. V was clipped by 10 bases and J by 0 bases, with 12 bases between them. The CDR3 DNA reads TGTGCCACGTCTGGGAGGATGAACACTGAAGCTTTCTTT. This sequence encodes CATSGRMNTEAFF.

This clone was seen only a few times. The chain carries TRBV6-5 and TRBJ1-5; D remains unclear. Trimming removed 7 bases from V and 5 bases from J, with 12 bases in between. CDR1 is MNHEY, CDR2 SVGAGI, per germline. The CDR3 runs 13 residues. In nucleotides, the CDR3 is TGTGCCAGCACTCCAGGATGGGATCAGCCCCAGCATTTT. Its translation: CASTPGWDQPQHF.

The chain has TRBV10-3 and TRBJ1-5; D call uncertain. The CDR3 covers 13 residues. Germline V CDR1 and CDR2: ENHRY, SYGVKD. V lost 6 bases and J lost 3, with 9 bases in between. CDR3 amino acids: CAIRTLPNQPQHF. The CDR3 DNA reads TGTGCCATCAGGACACTACCCAATCAGCCCCAGCATTTT.

This chain links TRBV6-7 with TRBJ1-5; TRBD1 matches 8 bases. TRBV6-7 is an ORF, with its function uncertain. This CDR3 spans 15 amino acids. The ends lost 4 bases at V and 0 bases at J; junction bases unmatched: 2. The CDR3 DNA is TGTGCCAGCAGTTGGACAGGGTATAGCAATCAGCCCCAGCATTTT. Protein: CASSWTGYSNQPQHF.

The chain carries TRBV4-2 and TRBJ1-1, with D uncertain. Germline V CDR1 and CDR2: LGHNA, YNFKEQ. V shed 0 bases and J shed 4 bases, with 12 bases lying between them. The CDR3 spans 15 residues. As DNA, the CDR3 is TGTGCCAGCAGCCAAGAGGTTTGGAAATTCACTGAAGCTTTCTTT. Its protein product is CASSQEVWKFTEAFF.

The chain joins TRBV19 to TRBJ2-2; the match to TRBD2 covers 9 bases. The germline CDR1 and CDR2 sequences are LNHDA and SQIVND (reference sequence). The CDR3 has 15 residues. V dropped 10 bases and J dropped 2; count of bases not matched to a gene: 8. The CDR3 sequence: CATTERGANTGELFF. CDR3 coding DNA: TGTGCCACTACGGAGCGGGGGGCCAACACCGGGGAGCTGTTTTTT.

The rearrangement uses TRBV6-1 and TRBJ2-1; D may be TRBD1 or TRBD2 (5 bases each). Germline V gene data show CDR1 as MNHNS and CDR2 as SASEGT. This CDR3 contains 15 residues. Trimming pared 2 bases from V and 12 bases from J, leaving 20 bases between. The CDR3 nucleotides read TGTGCCAGCAGTGAAAGGGACCTTCTCCCCTTCCCGCAGTTCTTC. Its translation: CASSERDLLPFPQFF.

In its sample, this clone was seen a few times. The rearrangement uses TRBV5-4 and TRBJ2-3; 15 nucleotides match TRBD2. V was clipped by 4 bases and J by 2 bases; unmatched bases: 5. From germline, CDR1 is SGHNT and CDR2 YYREEE (reference sequence). This CDR3 contains 17 residues. The CDR3 spells CASSPGLAGGATDTQYF. The CDR3 DNA follows: TGTGCCAGCAGCCCCGGACTAGCGGGGGGGGCCACAGATACGCAGTATTTT.

The chain uses TRBV27 and TRBJ1-5; possible D gene TRBD1, 5 bases. V was shortened by 5 bases and J by 7 bases, with 15 bases between the two germline ends. There are 14 residues in the CDR3. The V gene's germline CDR1 is MNHEY and CDR2 SMNVEV (reference sequence). CDR3 protein: CASSAGTVKQPQHF. CDR3 nucleotides: TGTGCCAGCAGTGCGGGGACGGTAAAACAGCCCCAGCATTTT.